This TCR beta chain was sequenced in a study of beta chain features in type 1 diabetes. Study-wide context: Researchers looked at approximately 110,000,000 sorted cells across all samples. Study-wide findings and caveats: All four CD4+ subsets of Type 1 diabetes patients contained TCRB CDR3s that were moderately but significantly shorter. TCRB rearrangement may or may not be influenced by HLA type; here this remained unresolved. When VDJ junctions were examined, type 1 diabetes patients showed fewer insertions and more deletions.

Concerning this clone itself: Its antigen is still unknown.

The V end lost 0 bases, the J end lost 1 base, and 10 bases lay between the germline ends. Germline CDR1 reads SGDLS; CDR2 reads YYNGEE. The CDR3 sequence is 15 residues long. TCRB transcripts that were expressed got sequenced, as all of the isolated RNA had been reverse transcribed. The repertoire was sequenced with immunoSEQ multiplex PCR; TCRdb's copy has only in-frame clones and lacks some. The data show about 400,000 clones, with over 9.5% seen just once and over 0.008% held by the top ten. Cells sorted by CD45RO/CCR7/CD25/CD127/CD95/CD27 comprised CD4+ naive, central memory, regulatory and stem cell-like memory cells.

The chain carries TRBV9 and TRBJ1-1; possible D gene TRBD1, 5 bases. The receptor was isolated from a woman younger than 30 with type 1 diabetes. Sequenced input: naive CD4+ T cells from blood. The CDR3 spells CASSVGQGGNTEAFF. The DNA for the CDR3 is TGTGCCAGCAGCGTAGGGCAGGGCGGGAACACTGAAGCTTTCTTT.